This entry is about one TCR beta chain. Per the original data handling: Scientists estimated how many nucleated cells there were by amplifying reference gene primers. Using immunoSEQ multiplex PCR, the repertoire was profiled, and TCRdb retains in-frame clones only, with some absent. The V and J calls and clone size were taken over from that table, and D and trimming were inferred from the DNA. The sample lists roughly 140,000 clones, 84% occurring once. Germline lookup yields CDR1 SGHTA and CDR2 FQGNSA. This CDR3 has 14 amino acids. V was cut by 5 bases and J by 1 base, with 11 bases left in between. This sample was included in a study of blood T cell repertoires in COVID-19. Study-level information: Samples taken during acute and convalescent COVID-19 were collected in the United States, Italy and Spain. PBMCs, B-cell-depleted T cells, or T cells provided the cDNA or gDNA that made up the material.

Input material: peripheral blood. The chain is built from TRBV7-2 and TRBJ1-2; D not certain. The origin of this receptor is a human donor in a cohort sampled during active COVID-19. Here the CDR3 DNA reads TGTGCCAGCAGCCTCGGACTGATTAACTATGGCTACACCTTC. It is translated as CASSLGLINYGYTF.